This record looks at one T cell receptor (beta chain) sequence and its context. This record comes from a study of blood T cell repertoires in COVID-19. The germline CDR1 and CDR2 sequences are SEHNR and FQNEAQ (reference sequence). This CDR3 has 15 residues. Between the trimmed V and J ends, which lost 5 bases and 2 bases, there was a span of 13 bases. TCRdb keeps only in-frame clones here, not all; method: immunoSEQ multiplex PCR. The repertoire holds 60,000 to 70,000 clones, with roughly 88% as singletons. The TCR comes from a woman aged 55-70 years with acute or convalescent COVID-19. Sequencing was performed on peripheral blood. The gene calls are TRBV7-9 and TRBJ1-5; a weak D match, TRBD1 (6 bases). The CDR3 DNA reads as TGTGCCAGCAGCGTACAGGGCGACGGCAATCAGCCCCAGCATTTT. This codes for CASSVQGDGNQPQHF.